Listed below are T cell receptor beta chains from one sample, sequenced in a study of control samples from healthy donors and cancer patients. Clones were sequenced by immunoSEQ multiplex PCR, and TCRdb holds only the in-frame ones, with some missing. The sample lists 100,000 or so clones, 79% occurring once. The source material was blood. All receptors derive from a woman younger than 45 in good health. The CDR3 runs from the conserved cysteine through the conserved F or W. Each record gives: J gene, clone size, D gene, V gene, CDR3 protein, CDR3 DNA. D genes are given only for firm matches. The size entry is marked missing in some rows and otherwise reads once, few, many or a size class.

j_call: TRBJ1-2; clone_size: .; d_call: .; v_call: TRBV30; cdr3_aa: CAWSVKRDRNYGYTF; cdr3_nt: TGTGCCTGGAGTGTTAAGAGGGATAGGAACTATGGCTACACCTTC
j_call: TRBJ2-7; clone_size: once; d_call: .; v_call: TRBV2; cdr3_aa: CASSGEGSQQYF; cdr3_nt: TGTGCCAGCAGTGGAGAAGGATCCCAGCAGTACTTC
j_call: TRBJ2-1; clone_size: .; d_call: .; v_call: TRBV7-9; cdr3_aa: CASSLVSTSYNEQFF; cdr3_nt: TGTGCCAGCAGCTTAGTATCGACCTCCTACAATGAGCAGTTCTTC
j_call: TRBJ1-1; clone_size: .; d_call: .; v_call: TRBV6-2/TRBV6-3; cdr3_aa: CASSNYLNTEAFF; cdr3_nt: TGTGCCAGCAGTAATTACCTGAACACTGAAGCTTTCTTT
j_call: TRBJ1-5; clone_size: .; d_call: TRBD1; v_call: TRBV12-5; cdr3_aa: CASGLSTGTGSSQPQHF; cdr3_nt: TGTGCTAGTGGTTTGAGCACCGGGACAGGTTCATCTCAGCCCCAGCATTTT
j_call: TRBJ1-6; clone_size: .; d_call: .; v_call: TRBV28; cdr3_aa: CASSVALNSPLHF; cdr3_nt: TGTGCCAGCAGTGTCGCCTTAAATTCACCCCTCCACTTT
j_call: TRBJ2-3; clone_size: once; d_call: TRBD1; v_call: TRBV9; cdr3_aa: CASSPGQGTDTQYF; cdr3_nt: TGTGCCAGCAGCCCGGGACAGGGCACAGATACGCAGTATTTT
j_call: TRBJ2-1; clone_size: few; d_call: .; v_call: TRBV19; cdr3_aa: CASRFEGSSYNEQFF; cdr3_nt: TGTGCCAGCCGGTTCGAGGGCAGCTCCTACAATGAGCAGTTCTTC
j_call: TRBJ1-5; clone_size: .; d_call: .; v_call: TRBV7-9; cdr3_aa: CASSLEGGLGSNQPQHF; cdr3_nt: TGTGCCAGCAGCTTAGAAGGAGGACTCGGTAGCAATCAGCCCCAGCATTTT
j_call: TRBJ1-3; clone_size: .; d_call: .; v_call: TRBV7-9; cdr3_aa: CASSSVTVFSGNTIYF; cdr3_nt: TGTGCCAGCAGCTCCGTTACTGTCTTCTCTGGAAACACCATATATTTT
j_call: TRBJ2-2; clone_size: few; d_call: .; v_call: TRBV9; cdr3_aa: CASSVAAGRTGELFF; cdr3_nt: TGTGCCAGCAGCGTAGCGGCAGGGCGCACCGGGGAGCTGTTTTTT
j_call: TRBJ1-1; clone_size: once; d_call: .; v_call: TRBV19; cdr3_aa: CASTTRLGETEAFF; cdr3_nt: TGTGCCAGTACTACGAGATTAGGGGAGACTGAAGCTTTCTTT
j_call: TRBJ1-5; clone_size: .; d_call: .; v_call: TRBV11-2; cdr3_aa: CASSLVMGPNQPQHF; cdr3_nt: TGTGCCAGCAGCTTAGTAATGGGACCAAATCAGCCCCAGCATTTT
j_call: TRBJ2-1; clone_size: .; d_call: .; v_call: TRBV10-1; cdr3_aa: CASSGVGSYNEQFF; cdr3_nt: TGCGCCAGCAGTGGGGTGGGCTCCTACAATGAGCAGTTCTTC
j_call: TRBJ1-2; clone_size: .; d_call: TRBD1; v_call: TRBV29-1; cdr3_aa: CSAAWGQGSGYTF; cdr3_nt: TGCAGCGCCGCTTGGGGACAGGGGAGCGGCTACACCTTC
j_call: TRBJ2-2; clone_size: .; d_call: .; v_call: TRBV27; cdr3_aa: CASAGYVAGELFF; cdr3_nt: TGTGCCAGCGCCGGGTACGTGGCCGGGGAGCTGTTTTTT
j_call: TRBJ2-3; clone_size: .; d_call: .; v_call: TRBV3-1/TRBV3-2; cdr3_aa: CASRPGLPADTQYF; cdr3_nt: TGTGCCAGCAGACCGGGACTCCCGGCAGATACGCAGTATTTT
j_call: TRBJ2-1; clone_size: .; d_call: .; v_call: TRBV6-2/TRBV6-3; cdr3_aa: CASSYNRRLGIEQFF; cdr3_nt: TGTGCCAGCAGTTACAACAGACGCCTTGGGATTGAGCAGTTCTTC
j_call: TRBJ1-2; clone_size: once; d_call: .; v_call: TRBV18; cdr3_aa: CASSPKEGIGYGYTF; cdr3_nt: TGTGCCAGCTCACCAAAGGAGGGGATAGGATATGGCTACACCTTC
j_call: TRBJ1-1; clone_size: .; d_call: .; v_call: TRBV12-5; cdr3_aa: CASGLRQMNTEAFF; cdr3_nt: TGTGCTAGTGGTTTGAGGCAGATGAACACTGAAGCTTTCTTT
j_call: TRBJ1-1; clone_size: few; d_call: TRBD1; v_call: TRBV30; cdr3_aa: CAWSDDRALGAFF; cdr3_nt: TGTGCCTGGAGCGATGACAGGGCCCTCGGAGCTTTCTTT
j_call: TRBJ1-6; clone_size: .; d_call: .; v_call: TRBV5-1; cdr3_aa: CASSSHGNSPLHF; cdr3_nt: TGCGCCAGCAGCTCGCACGGGAATTCACCCCTCCACTTT
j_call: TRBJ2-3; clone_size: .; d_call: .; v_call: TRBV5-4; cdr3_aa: CASSLSPGLHTDTQYF; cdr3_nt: TGTGCCAGCAGCTTGTCCCCGGGACTCCACACAGATACGCAGTATTTT
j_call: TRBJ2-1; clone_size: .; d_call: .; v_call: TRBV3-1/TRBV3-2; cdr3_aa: CASSQDEAGYNEQFF; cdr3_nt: TGTGCCAGCAGCCAAGATGAGGCAGGTTACAATGAGCAGTTCTTC
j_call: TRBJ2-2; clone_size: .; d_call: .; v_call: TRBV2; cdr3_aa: CASSVKGGPSTGELFF; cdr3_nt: TGTGCCAGCAGTGTCAAAGGGGGGCCGTCGACCGGGGAGCTGTTTTTT
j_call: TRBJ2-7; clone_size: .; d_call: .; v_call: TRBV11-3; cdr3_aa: CAGGRPQGNF; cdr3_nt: TGTGCCGGGGGACGGCCACAAGGGAACTTC
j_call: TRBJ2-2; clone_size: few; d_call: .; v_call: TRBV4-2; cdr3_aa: CASSQGGTSSPGTGELFF; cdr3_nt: TGTGCCAGCAGCCAAGGGGGTACTTCTAGTCCTGGCACCGGGGAGCTGTTTTTT
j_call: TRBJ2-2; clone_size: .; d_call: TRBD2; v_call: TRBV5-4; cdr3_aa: CASSSWTSGGANTGELFF; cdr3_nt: TGTGCCAGCAGCTCCTGGACTAGCGGGGGGGCGAACACCGGGGAGCTGTTTTTT
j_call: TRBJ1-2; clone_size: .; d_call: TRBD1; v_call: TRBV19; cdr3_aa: CASSMEGQPWGYTF; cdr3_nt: TGTGCCAGTAGTATGGAGGGACAGCCCTGGGGCTACACCTTC
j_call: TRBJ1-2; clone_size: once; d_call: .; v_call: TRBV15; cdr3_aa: CATSRQGYYGYTF; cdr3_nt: TGTGCCACCAGCAGACAGGGGTACTATGGCTACACCTTC
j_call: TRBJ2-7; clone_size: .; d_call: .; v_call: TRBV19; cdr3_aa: CASSILTGAEQYF; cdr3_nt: TGTGCCAGTAGTATCCTGACAGGCGCCGAGCAGTACTTC
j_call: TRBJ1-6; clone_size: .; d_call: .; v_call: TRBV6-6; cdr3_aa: CASSYGQEESPLHF; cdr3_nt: TGTGCCAGCAGTTACGGGCAGGAAGAATCACCCCTCCACTTT
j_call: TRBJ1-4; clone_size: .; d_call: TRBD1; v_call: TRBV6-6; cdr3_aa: CASSLQGATNEKLFF; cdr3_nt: TGTGCCAGCAGTTTACAGGGGGCAACTAATGAAAAACTGTTTTTT
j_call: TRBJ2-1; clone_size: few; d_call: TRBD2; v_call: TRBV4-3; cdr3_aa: CASSQDSRGSSYNEQFF; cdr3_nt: TGCGCCAGCAGCCAAGATTCGCGGGGGAGCTCCTACAATGAGCAGTTCTTC
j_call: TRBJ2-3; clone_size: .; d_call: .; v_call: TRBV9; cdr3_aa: CASSVGQLEADTQYF; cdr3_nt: TGTGCCAGCAGCGTAGGTCAGCTAGAAGCAGATACGCAGTATTTT
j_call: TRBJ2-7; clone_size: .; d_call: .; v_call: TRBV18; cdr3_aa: CASSPSGWGTTYEQYF; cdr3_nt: TGTGCCAGCTCACCTTCCGGATGGGGCACTACCTACGAGCAGTACTTC
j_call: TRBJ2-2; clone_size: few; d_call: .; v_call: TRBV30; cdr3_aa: CAWSVREIRGTGELFF; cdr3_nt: TGTGCCTGGAGTGTACGGGAAATACGGGGCACCGGGGAGCTGTTTTTT
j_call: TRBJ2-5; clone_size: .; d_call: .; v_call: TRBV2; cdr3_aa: CASRPGQYQETQYF; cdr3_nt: TGTGCCAGCAGACCCGGCCAGTACCAAGAGACCCAGTACTTC
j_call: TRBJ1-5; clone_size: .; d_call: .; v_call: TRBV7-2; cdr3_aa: CASSDQGGGQPQHF; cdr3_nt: TGTGCCAGCAGCGACCAGGGAGGGGGACAGCCCCAGCATTTT
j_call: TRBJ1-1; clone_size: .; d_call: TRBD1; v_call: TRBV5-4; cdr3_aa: CASSRGQDTEAFF; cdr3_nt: TGTGCCAGCAGCCGGGGACAGGACACTGAAGCTTTCTTT
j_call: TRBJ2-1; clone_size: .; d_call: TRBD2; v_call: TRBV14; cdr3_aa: CASSQGSGGPYNEQFF; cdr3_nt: TGTGCCAGCAGCCAAGGTAGCGGGGGACCTTACAATGAGCAGTTCTTC
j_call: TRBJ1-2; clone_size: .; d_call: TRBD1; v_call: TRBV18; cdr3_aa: CASSATGDGGYGYTF; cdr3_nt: TGTGCCAGCTCAGCTACAGGGGATGGAGGGTATGGCTACACCTTC
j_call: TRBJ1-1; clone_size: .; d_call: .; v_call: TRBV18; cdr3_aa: CASSPREGTEAFF; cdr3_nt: TGTGCCAGCTCACCCAGGGAGGGCACTGAAGCTTTCTTT
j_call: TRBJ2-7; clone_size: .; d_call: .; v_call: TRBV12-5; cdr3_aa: CASESQPGRLYF; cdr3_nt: TGTGCTAGTGAGAGCCAACCGGGACGTCTGTACTTC
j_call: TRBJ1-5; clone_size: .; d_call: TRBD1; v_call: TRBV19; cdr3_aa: CASSIGQGGQPQHF; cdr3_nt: TGTGCCAGTAGTATAGGACAGGGTGGACAGCCCCAGCATTTT
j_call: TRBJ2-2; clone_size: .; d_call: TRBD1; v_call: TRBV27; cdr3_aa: CASSPTGTANTGELFF; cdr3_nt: TGTGCCAGCAGTCCCACCGGGACAGCGAACACCGGGGAGCTGTTTTTT
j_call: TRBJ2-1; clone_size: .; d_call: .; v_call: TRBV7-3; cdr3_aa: CASSRWGSNEQFF; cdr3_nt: TGTGCCAGCAGCCGGTGGGGGAGCAATGAGCAGTTCTTC
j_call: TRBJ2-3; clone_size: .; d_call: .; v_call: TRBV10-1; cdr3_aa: CASRTSSSGTQYF; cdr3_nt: TGCGCCAGCAGAACGAGTAGCTCGGGTACGCAGTATTTT
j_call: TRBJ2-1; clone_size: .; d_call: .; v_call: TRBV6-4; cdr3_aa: CASVVSPQFF; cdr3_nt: TGTGCCAGCGTAGTTTCCCCGCAGTTCTTC
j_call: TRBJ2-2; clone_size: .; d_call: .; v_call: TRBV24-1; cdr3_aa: CATSDQTDTGELFF; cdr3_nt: TGTGCCACCAGTGACCAGACGGACACCGGGGAGCTGTTTTTT
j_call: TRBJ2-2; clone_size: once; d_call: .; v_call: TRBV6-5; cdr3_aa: CASSTTQGTGELFF; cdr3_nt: TGTGCCAGCAGCACCACCCAGGGGACCGGGGAGCTGTTTTTT
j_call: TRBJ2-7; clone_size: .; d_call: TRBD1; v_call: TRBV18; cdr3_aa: CASSPLSGGSGEQYF; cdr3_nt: TGTGCCAGCTCACCACTGTCAGGGGGCTCGGGCGAGCAGTACTTC
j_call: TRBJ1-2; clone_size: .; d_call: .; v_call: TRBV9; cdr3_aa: CASSVSPGSYGYTF; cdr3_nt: TGTGCCAGCAGCGTTTCGCCCGGCTCCTATGGCTACACCTTC
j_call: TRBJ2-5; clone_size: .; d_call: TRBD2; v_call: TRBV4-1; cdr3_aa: CASSPMGLAGQETQYF; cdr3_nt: TGCGCCAGCAGTCCGATGGGACTAGCGGGGCAAGAGACCCAGTACTTC
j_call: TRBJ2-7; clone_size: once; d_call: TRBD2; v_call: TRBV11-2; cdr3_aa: CASSLGGGRAYEQYF; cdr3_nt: TGTGCCAGCAGCTTAGGTGGAGGGAGGGCCTACGAGCAGTACTTC
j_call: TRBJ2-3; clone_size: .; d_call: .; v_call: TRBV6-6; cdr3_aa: CASTAVDTQYF; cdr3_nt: TGTGCCAGCACAGCGGTTGATACGCAGTATTTT
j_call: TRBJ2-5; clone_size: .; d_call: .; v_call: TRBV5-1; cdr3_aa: CASREFEFGTQYF; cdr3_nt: TGCGCCAGCAGGGAATTCGAGTTTGGGACCCAGTACTTC
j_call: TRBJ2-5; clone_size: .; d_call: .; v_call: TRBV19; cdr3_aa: CASSSDGPGTQYF; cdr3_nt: TGTGCCAGTAGTTCCGACGGACCCGGGACCCAGTACTTC
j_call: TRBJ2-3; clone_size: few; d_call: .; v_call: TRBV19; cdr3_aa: CASSNVGPDTQYF; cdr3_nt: TGTGCCAGTAGTAATGTGGGTCCAGATACGCAGTATTTT
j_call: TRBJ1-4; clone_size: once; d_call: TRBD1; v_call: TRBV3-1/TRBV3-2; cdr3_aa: CASSHGGTGVKLFF; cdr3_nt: TGTGCCAGCAGCCACGGGGGGACAGGGGTAAAACTGTTTTTT